Many counts were recorded for the clone carrying this TCR beta chain. Its matching antigen is unknown. This entry is derived from a study of breast tumors, draining lymph nodes, adjacent tissues. General study findings and limits: Compared with lymph nodes, tumors were less diverse; compared with nontumor tissue, more. Compared with basal-like, luminal-like tumors shared significantly more repertoire with nontumor tissue.

Axillary draining lymph nodes of breast cancer patients supplied the node samples. A single record per CDR3 protein comes from TCRdb applying MiXCR to the multiplex PCR reads. The data show more than 200,000 distinct CDR3 sequences, 32% seen once. This CDR3 contains 15 residues. The junction had 10 bases not matched to a gene; V was cut back by 5 bases and J by 6 bases. The germline CDR1 and CDR2 sequences are LGHNT and FRNRAP. This receptor was identified in a female donor with breast cancer. Some clones in this sample may be carry-over from other donors' samples. Sequences were obtained from axillary lymph node tissue. The chain uses TRBV12-5 and TRBJ2-1, with 7 bases matching TRBD2. CDR3 nucleotide sequence: TGTGCTAGTGGTGGGGGGGACCGGGATGCCAATGAGCAGTTCTTC. Encoded protein: CASGGGDRDANEQFF. Combining the CDR3 with reference TRBV12-5 and TRBJ2-1 gives the whole variable domain DARVTQTPRHKVTEMGQEVTMRCQPILGHNTVFWYRQTMMQGLELLAYFRNRAPLDDSGMPKDRFSAEMPDATLATLKIQPSEPRDSAVYFCASGGGDRDANEQFFGPGTRLTVL.